A single sample gave rise to the 25 T cell receptor beta chains below, sequenced in a study of cytomegalovirus exposure and HLA in healthy donors. The PCR ran on 60 Vbeta and 13 Jbeta primers. Profiling relied on immunoSEQ multiplex PCR, and the TCRdb table lists in-frame clones only, not all of them. The sample contains 150,000 to 250,000 clones, around 74% of which appear only once. Sequenced input: PBMCs. The receptors originated from a girl between 5 and 17 years old in good health and CMV-seropositive.

This chain uses TRBV11-2 with TRBJ2-3; 7 bases map to TRBD2. V dropped 5 bases and J dropped 4; count of bases not matched to a gene: 9. There are 15 residues in the CDR3. Germline V gives CDR1 SGHAT, CDR2 FQNNGV. CDR3 residues: CASSPGGGGSDTQYF. The CDR3 nucleotides are TGTGCCAGCAGCCCTGGGGGGGGAGGTTCAGATACGCAGTATTTT. The full variable domain, rest sourced from reference TRBV11-2 and TRBJ2-3, is EAGVAQSPRYKIIEKRQSVAFWCNPISGHATLYWYQQILGQGPKLLIQFQNNGVVDDSQLPKDRFSAERLKGVDSTLKIQPAKLEDSAVYLCASSPGGGGSDTQYFGPGTRLTVL.

The gene calls are TRBV7-9 and TRBJ2-1, with 13 bases fitting TRBD2. The germline V gene encodes CDR1 SEHNR and CDR2 FQNEAQ (reference sequence). With 5 bases clipped from V and 3 bases from J, the junction kept 13 bases outside the gene matches. The CDR3 extends over 19 amino acids. CDR3 coding DNA: TGTGCCAGCAGCCCCTGGACTAGCGGGGGCCTATTCTTCTACAATGAGCAGTTCTTC. Translating gives CASSPWTSGGLFFYNEQFF. The variable domain in full, completed from reference TRBV7-9 and TRBJ2-1, reads DTGVSQNPRHKITKRGQNVTFRCDPISEHNRLYWYRQTLGQGPEFLTYFQNEAQLEKSRLLSDRFSAERPKGSFSTLEIQRTEQGDSAMYLCASSPWTSGGLFFYNEQFFGPGTRLTVL.

This chain uses TRBV27 with TRBJ2-1; no definite D call. The V gene's germline CDR1 is MNHEY and CDR2 SMNVEV (reference sequence). Trimming took off 4 bases at V and 2 bases at J, with 15 bases between the two ends. CDR3 length: 16 amino acids. Here the CDR3 reads CASSYEAPGAYNEQFF. CDR3 bases: TGTGCCAGCAGTTACGAAGCCCCCGGAGCCTACAATGAGCAGTTCTTC.

The genes are TRBV6-5 and TRBJ1-6; 8 bases match TRBD1. J was trimmed by 12 bases and V by 0 bases; bases with no gene match: 4. This CDR3 contains 14 residues. Germline loops: CDR1 MNHEY, CDR2 SVGAGI. This chain's CDR3 is CASSYSQGARPLHF. The CDR3 DNA reads TGTGCCAGCAGTTACTCGCAGGGGGCAAGACCCCTCCACTTT.

The V call is TRBV4-3, the J call TRBJ1-1; D gene ambiguous. V lost 1 base, J lost 1 base, and 7 bases lay in between. Germline CDR1 LGHNA, CDR2 YSLEER. The CDR3 spans 14 residues. CDR3 coding DNA: TGCGCCAGCAGCCAAGTCGCAGGGAACACTGAAGCTTTCTTT. It yields the protein CASSQVAGNTEAFF.

The rearrangement joins TRBV4-1 to TRBJ2-2; D is undetermined. The CDR3 sequence is 13 residues long. Trimming shortened V by 2 bases and J by 4 bases, and 5 bases separated the two germline ends. Germline V lookup: CDR1 MGHRA, CDR2 YSYEKL. The CDR3 DNA follows: TGCGCCAGCAGCCAACTAACCACCGGGGAGCTGTTTTTT. It codes for CASSQLTTGELFF.

The table lists this clone with a count of one. This chain connects TRBV9 to TRBJ2-7, with 7 bases aligning to TRBD1. V gave up 4 bases and J gave up 3 bases; unmatched junction bases: 7. The CDR3 sequence is 14 residues long. Germline V gene data show CDR1 as SGDLS and CDR2 as YYNGEE. CDR3 protein: CASSSGTAFYEQYF. The CDR3 DNA sequence: TGTGCCAGCAGCTCCGGGACAGCATTCTACGAGCAGTACTTC.

This chain connects TRBV10-1 to TRBJ1-1; no reliable D call. CDR1 and CDR2 from the germline V gene are WNHNN and SYGVQD (reference sequence). Trimming took 0 bases from V and 6 from J, leaving 11 bases between them. The CDR3 length is 14 residues. The CDR3 is CASSESSAIAEAFF. As DNA, the CDR3 is TGCGCCAGCAGTGAGTCCTCAGCGATCGCTGAAGCTTTCTTT.

Points on this clone: One end of the junction fails to match germline, which may point to a read error. The chain is built from TRBV11-2 and TRBJ2-2, with D possibly TRBD2 on 5 matching bases. This CDR3 contains 20 residues. Germline V gives CDR1 SGHAT, CDR2 FQNNGV. CDR3 bases: TGTGCCAGCAGCTTAGATGTCGGGATTTGGAGGCAGACGAAAACCGGGGAGCTGTTTTTT. The encoded protein is CASSLDVGIWRQTKTGELFF.

The J gene is TRBJ1-3, the V gene TRBV29-1; D unclear. Trimming removed 1 base from V and 4 bases from J, with 5 bases in between. This CDR3 is built from 12 residues. CDR1 and CDR2 (germline): SQVTM, ANQGSEA. DNA of the CDR3: TGCAGCGTTGAAGCCCAGGGAAACACCATATATTTT. Amino acids: CSVEAQGNTIYF.

The V call is TRBV5-6, the J call TRBJ1-6, with D uncertain. CDR3 length equals 13 residues. Germline V gene data show CDR1 as SGHDT and CDR2 as YYEEEE. V gave up 2 bases and J gave up 13 bases, with 13 bases separating them. This CDR3 is CASSFRGMDPLHF. CDR3 DNA: TGTGCCAGCAGCTTTCGGGGAATGGATCCCCTCCACTTT.

The chain carries TRBV4-2 and TRBJ2-7; possibly TRBD1 for D (6 bases). Germline-derived CDR1 and CDR2 are LGHNA and YNFKEQ. The CDR3 has 16 amino acids. The V and J ends lost 3 bases and 0 bases respectively, with 15 bases between them. CDR3 DNA sequence: TGTGCCAGCAGCCAGGGAAGAGGGACACACTCCTACGAGCAGTACTTC. Translated, it gives CASSQGRGTHSYEQYF.

V gene TRBV25-1 combines with J gene TRBJ1-4; perhaps TRBD1 as D (6 bases). The CDR3 consists of 14 residues. Germline V gene lookup returns CDR1 MGHDK and CDR2 SYGVNS. V was trimmed by 1 base and J by 5 bases, leaving 8 bases between them. The CDR3 loop reads CASSESTGNEKLFF. CDR3 bases: TGTGCCAGCAGTGAATCCACAGGGAATGAAAAACTGTTTTTT.

The chain carries TRBV6-1 and TRBJ1-5; 10 nucleotides match TRBD1. The ends lost 3 bases at V and 11 bases at J; junction bases unmatched: 10. Looked up from germline, CDR1 is MNHNS and CDR2 is SASEGT. The CDR3 loop spans 15 amino acids. CDR3 amino acids: CASSDRTGGMTAQHF. The DNA of the CDR3 is TGTGCCAGCAGTGACCGGACAGGGGGAATGACGGCCCAGCATTTT.

The chain links TRBV27 to TRBJ2-1; TRBD2 aligns across 14 bases. The CDR3 is 16 residues long. Germline V CDR1 and CDR2: MNHEY, SMNVEV (reference sequence). Trimming took 4 bases from V and 3 from J; bases not matched to a gene: 2. CDR3 sequence reads: CASSSGTSGGYNEQFF. CDR3 DNA sequence: TGTGCCAGCAGTTCCGGGACTAGCGGGGGCTACAATGAGCAGTTCTTC.

The rearrangement joins TRBV27 to TRBJ2-7, with D possibly being TRBD1 (6 bases). V was clipped by 7 bases and J by 6 bases, with 19 bases between them. The CDR3 spans 14 residues. The germline gives CDR1 MNHEY, CDR2 SMNVEV (reference sequence). The CDR3 reads CASKNTGISGEQYF. Written as DNA, the CDR3 is TGTGCCAGCAAGAATACAGGGATCTCCGGCGAGCAGTACTTC.

The chain employs TRBV21-1 and TRBJ1-1; the table's D call of TRBD1 was not tested on the DNA. TRBV21-1 is marked as a pseudogene. The CDR3 totals 11 residues. CDR3 protein: CANIRVTEAFF. Written as DNA, the CDR3 is TGTGCCAACATCAGGGTGACTGAAGCTTTCTTT.

This sequence joins TRBV4-2 and TRBJ2-7; 7 positions match TRBD2. Germline trimming cut 1 base from V and 0 bases from J; bases unmatched to any gene: 15. Germline loops: CDR1 LGHNA, CDR2 YNFKEQ. The CDR3 runs to 19 residues. CDR3 DNA: TGTGCCAGCAGCCAAGGGGGGGGTGGGGGGATTGGGATCTCCTACGAGCAGTACTTC. Residues: CASSQGGGGGIGISYEQYF.

This chain joins TRBV11-2 and TRBJ2-3; D remains ambiguous. Germline CDR1 SGHAT, CDR2 FQNNGV. The CDR3 runs to 12 residues. V lost 0 bases to trimming and J lost 5 bases, with 3 bases between them. The CDR3 DNA sequence: TGTGCCAGCAGCTTAGACGTAGATACGCAGTATTTT. This sequence encodes CASSLDVDTQYF.

This clone was recorded a few times. The rearrangement uses TRBV5-1 and TRBJ2-1, with 8 bases that match TRBD1. CDR1 is SGHRS and CDR2 is YFSETQ in the germline V gene. V was pared by 2 bases and J by 0 bases, with 7 bases of the junction left unmatched. This CDR3 spans 17 amino acids. The DNA of the CDR3 is TGCGCCAGCAGCTTAGGACAGGGTCAAAGCTCCTACAATGAGCAGTTCTTC. This translates into CASSLGQGQSSYNEQFF.

The V and J genes are TRBV4-3 and TRBJ2-2; D is ambiguous. This CDR3 is 14 amino acids long. The V gene's germline CDR1 is LGHNA and CDR2 YSLEER. V lost 4 bases, J lost 0 bases, and 6 bases lay in between. CDR3: CASSPPANTGELFF. The CDR3 nucleotides read TGCGCCAGCAGCCCCCCCGCGAACACCGGGGAGCTGTTTTTT.

The rearrangement joins TRBV5-1 to TRBJ1-1, with 7 bases that match TRBD1. This CDR3 has 15 residues. V shed 3 bases and J 2 bases; nucleotides not matched to a gene: 7. Germline V gives CDR1 SGHRS, CDR2 YFSETQ. The CDR3 bases are TGCGCCAGCAGCTCTACCGGGACAGCTAACACTGAAGCTTTCTTT. Translated, it gives CASSSTGTANTEAFF.

This chain uses TRBV7-9 with TRBJ1-1; D is undetermined. Germline values: CDR1 SEHNR, CDR2 FQNEAQ (reference sequence). This CDR3 spans 13 amino acids. The ends were cut back, 7 bases at V and 3 bases at J, with 12 bases in the middle. In DNA, the CDR3 is TGTGCCAGCACCACACATACCTACACTGAAGCTTTCTTT. Protein: CASTTHTYTEAFF. The full variable domain, its missing parts supplied by reference TRBV7-9 and TRBJ1-1, is DTGVSQNPRHKITKRGQNVTFRCDPISEHNRLYWYRQTLGQGPEFLTYFQNEAQLEKSRLLSDRFSAERPKGSFSTLEIQRTEQGDSAMYLCASTTHTYTEAFFGQGTRLTVV.

This clone was counted only a few times. The chain employs TRBV10-3 and TRBJ1-2, with D unresolved. Trimming removed 4 bases from V and 2 bases from J, with 8 bases in between. The CDR3 has 13 residues. CDR1 is ENHRY, CDR2 SYGVKD, per germline. CDR3 in amino acids: CAISVEENYGYTF. Written as DNA, the CDR3 is TGTGCCATCAGTGTGGAGGAAAACTATGGCTACACCTTC.

This clone appeared a few times. The chain joins TRBV9 to TRBJ2-5; D is unclear. CDR1 is SGDLS and CDR2 is YYNGEE in the germline V gene. The CDR3 covers 16 residues. Trimming pared 4 bases from V and 0 bases from J, leaving 16 bases between. In DNA, the CDR3 is TGTGCCAGCAGCCCCCCGGTTCCAACGTACCAAGAGACCCAGTACTTC. This encodes CASSPPVPTYQETQYF.